This TCR beta chain was identified in a study of regulatory T cells in long-lasting Graves disease. Arm-PCR of CDR3 regions and iRepertoire HTBI primers were used to build TCR beta libraries. In TCRdb, the multiplex PCR reads were re-called with MiXCR into one record per CDR3 protein. The sample has 250,000 to 300,000 distinct CDR3 sequences, 20% to 25% seen once. Described time point: persistent/refractory GD, antithyroid drugs over 5 years with positive TRAb. The TCR library was made from RNA extracted from PBMCs. Notes on the study in general: Having only a small sample size may have limited accuracy.

The V end was cut by 5 bases, the J end by 7 bases, with 21 bases between. This CDR3 comprises 15 residues. Germline V lookup: CDR1 MDHEN, CDR2 SYDVKM. This clonotype was counted many times. Its target is unknown. V gene TRBV28 combines with J gene TRBJ2-7; a possible D gene is TRBD1 (6 bases). This receptor was taken from a female donor with Graves disease. The sample here was peripheral blood mononuclear cells (PBMCs), taken when the disease was refractory, from a patient treated with antithyroid drugs. The CDR3 protein is CASSPNRVDDGEQYF. CDR3 DNA sequence: TGTGCCAGCAGTCCTAACAGGGTAGACGATGGGGAGCAGTACTTC.